A selection of T cell receptor beta chains follows, all from one sample in a study of CD8+ T cells in alopecia areata. TCRdb's copy holds only in-frame clones and misses some; the assay was immunoSEQ multiplex PCR. The top ten hold over 5.5% of the sample, which has roughly 150,000 clones, over 45% seen once. Material for sequencing was CD4+ T cells sorted from blood. The receptors shown here come from a human donor with alopecia areata. Both conserved end residues are part of each CDR3. A D gene is named only where the DNA matches it firmly. Clone size, where shown, is once, few, many, or a class for clones that have expanded.

J gene,V gene,clone size,D gene,CDR3 DNA,CDR3 protein
TRBJ2-7,TRBV7-2,-,-,TGTGCCAGCAGCTTAAGGGCCGGGATCCCCTACTTC,CASSLRAGIPYF
TRBJ2-1,TRBV29-1,few,-,TGCAGCGTTGACCGTACAAATGAGCAGTTCTTC,CSVDRTNEQFF
TRBJ2-7,TRBV5-1,-,TRBD2,TGCGCCAGCAGCACCAGCGGGAGGGCTGGGGACGAGCAGTACTTC,CASSTSGRAGDEQYF
TRBJ1-5,TRBV28,-,TRBD1,TGTGCCAGCAGTCTTACAGGGGCCAGAAATCAGCCCCAGCATTTT,CASSLTGARNQPQHF
TRBJ2-5,TRBV29-1,few,-,TGCAGCGTCCTCGGCACCGTCCAAGAGACCCAGTACTTC,CSVLGTVQETQYF
TRBJ1-5,TRBV29-1,few,-,TGCAGCGTTGAGGAAGGCACTCAGCCCCAGCATTTT,CSVEEGTQPQHF
TRBJ2-2,TRBV29-1,-,-,TGCAGCGTGAGGGGGAGGTACACCGGGGAGCTGTTTTTT,CSVRGRYTGELFF
TRBJ2-3,TRBV7-3,-,-,TGTGCCAGCAGCCCCGATACGCATACGCAGTATTTT,CASSPDTHTQYF
TRBJ2-6,TRBV28,-,-,TGTGCCAGCAGTCACTCCGCCGCTGGGGCCAACGTCCTGACTTTC,CASSHSAAGANVLTF
TRBJ2-2,TRBV30,-,-,TGTGCCTCAAGCCGGGGCACCGGGGAGCTGTTTTTT,CASSRGTGELFF
TRBJ1-3,TRBV29-1,-,-,TGCAGCGTTGGATTAGGAACAGGGAGCTCTGGAAACACCATATATTTT,CSVGLGTGSSGNTIYF
TRBJ2-3,TRBV6-5,-,-,TGTGCCAGCAAGGGGTCCAAAGAACCGGCAGATACGCAGTATTTT,CASKGSKEPADTQYF
TRBJ1-5,TRBV28,-,TRBD1,TGTGCCAGCAGGTCGACAGGGGGCGAGCGTCAGCCCCAGCATTTT,CASRSTGGERQPQHF
TRBJ2-3,TRBV13,-,TRBD2,TGTGCCAGCAGCCCTTGGCGACTAGCGGGAGACGATACGCAGTATTTT,CASSPWRLAGDDTQYF
TRBJ2-2,TRBV29-1,few,TRBD2,TGCAGCGTTGAGACTAGCGGGAGTTTCGGGGAGCTGTTTTTT,CSVETSGSFGELFF
TRBJ2-5,TRBV5-4,-,-,TGTGCCAGCAGCCTTGACATCCAAGAGACCCAGTACTTC,CASSLDIQETQYF
TRBJ1-1,TRBV2,few,-,TGTGCCAGCTCCCTCGAAGAGAACACTGAAGCTTTCTTT,CASSLEENTEAFF
TRBJ1-2,TRBV5-6,few,-,TGTGCCAGCAGCTTGTCCATTCAGGGCAGATCTAACTATGGCTACACCTTC,CASSLSIQGRSNYGYTF
TRBJ2-1,TRBV29-1,-,-,TGCAGCGTTCCAGGGCACGGCTACAATGAGCAGTTCTTC,CSVPGHGYNEQFF
TRBJ1-1,TRBV7-9,few,-,TGTGCCAGCAGCTTAGTTTTCGGGACTGAAGCTTTCTTT,CASSLVFGTEAFF
TRBJ1-4,TRBV7-9,few,-,TGTGCCAGCAGCTCAGACAGGGAAAAACTGTTTTTT,CASSSDREKLFF
TRBJ1-5,TRBV9,-,-,TGTGCCAGCAGCGTAGATCCGGGGATAGAACAGCCCCAGCATTTT,CASSVDPGIEQPQHF
TRBJ2-1,TRBV9,-,-,TGTGCCAGCAGCGTAGCTCTCACGCCTGAGTATGAGCAGTTCTTC,CASSVALTPEYEQFF
TRBJ2-2,TRBV15,-,-,TGTGCCACCAGCAGAGATACTAGGAACACCGGGGAGCTGTTTTTT,CATSRDTRNTGELFF
TRBJ2-7,TRBV28,-,-,TGTGCCACTGACGGGGGGCACTACGAGCAGTACTTC,CATDGGHYEQYF
TRBJ2-7,TRBV28,-,-,TGTGCCAGCTCCCGCCATTCGAGCTCCTACGAGCAGTACTTC,CASSRHSSSYEQYF
TRBJ1-1,TRBV28,-,-,TGTGCCAGCAGTTCGTACACTGAAGCTTTCTTT,CASSSYTEAFF
TRBJ1-2,TRBV2,few,-,TGTGCCAGCAGCGCTCCCCCGTTCTATGGCTACACCTTC,CASSAPPFYGYTF
TRBJ1-1,TRBV7-9,few,TRBD1,TGTGCCAGCAGCCTTAGACAGGGGAACACTGAAGCTTTCTTT,CASSLRQGNTEAFF
TRBJ2-7,TRBV29-1,-,TRBD2,TGCAGCGTTGTCGAGGCGGGGGACGAGCAGTACTTC,CSVVEAGDEQYF
TRBJ1-4,TRBV29-1,few,TRBD1,TGCAGCGTGGGACAGGAGTATGAAAAACTGTTTTTT,CSVGQEYEKLFF
TRBJ1-4,TRBV30,-,-,TGTGCCTGGAGTGTACAAAAGGGCTTGAGTGAAAAACTGTTTTTT,CAWSVQKGLSEKLFF
TRBJ2-6,TRBV5-6,many,TRBD1,TGTGCCAGCAGCCCCGAGGGGGCGGTCGGGGCCAACGTCCTGACTTTC,CASSPEGAVGANVLTF
TRBJ1-1,TRBV4-1,-,-,TGCGCCAGCAGCCAAGAAGGGAGACATTTGAACACTGAAGCTTTCTTT,CASSQEGRHLNTEAFF
TRBJ2-7,TRBV30,-,-,TGTGCCTGGAACTCGGGGACCGAAAGGGAGCAGTACTTC,CAWNSGTEREQYF
TRBJ2-1,TRBV5-1,few,-,TGCGCCAGCAGCTCCGTCCAGTCGGATGAGCAGTTCTTC,CASSSVQSDEQFF
TRBJ2-4,TRBV2,few,-,TGTGCCAGCACCTCGGACAGAAGGGGAGAAAACATTCAGTACTTC,CASTSDRRGENIQYF
TRBJ2-7,TRBV4-1,-,-,TGCGCCAGCAGCCAGCGGACAGACACCTACGAGCAGTACTTC,CASSQRTDTYEQYF
TRBJ1-1,TRBV5-4,-,-,TGTGCCAGCAGCATAGGGGGTATTGACACTGAAGCTTTCTTT,CASSIGGIDTEAFF
TRBJ1-2,TRBV5-1,-,TRBD1,TGCGCCAGCACCCCCGCGGACAGGGGAGAGGATGGCTACACCTTC,CASTPADRGEDGYTF